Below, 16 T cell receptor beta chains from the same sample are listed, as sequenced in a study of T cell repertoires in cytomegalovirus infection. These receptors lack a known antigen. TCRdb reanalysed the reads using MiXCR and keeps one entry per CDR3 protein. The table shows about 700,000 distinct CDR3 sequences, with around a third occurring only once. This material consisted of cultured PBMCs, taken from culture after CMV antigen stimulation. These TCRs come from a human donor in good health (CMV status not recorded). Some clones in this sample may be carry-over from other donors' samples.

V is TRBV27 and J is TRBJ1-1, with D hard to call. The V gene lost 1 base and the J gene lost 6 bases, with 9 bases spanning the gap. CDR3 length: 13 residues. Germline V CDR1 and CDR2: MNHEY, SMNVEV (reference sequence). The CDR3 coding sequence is TGTGCCAGCAGTTTATGGGGTCAGGCTGAAGCTTTCTTT. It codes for CASSLWGQAEAFF.

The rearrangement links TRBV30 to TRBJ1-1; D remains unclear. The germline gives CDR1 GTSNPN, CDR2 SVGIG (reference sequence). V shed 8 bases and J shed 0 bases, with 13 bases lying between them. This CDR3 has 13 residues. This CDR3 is CAQSGSLNTEAFF. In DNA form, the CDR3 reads TGTGCCCAGAGCGGCAGCTTGAACACTGAAGCTTTCTTT.

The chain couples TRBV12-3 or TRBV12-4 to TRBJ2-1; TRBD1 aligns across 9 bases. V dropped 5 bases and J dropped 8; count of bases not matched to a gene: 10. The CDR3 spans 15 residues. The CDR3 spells CASSPGTGIRDEQFF. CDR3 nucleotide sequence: TGTGCCAGCAGTCCCGGGACAGGGATTAGGGATGAGCAGTTCTTC.

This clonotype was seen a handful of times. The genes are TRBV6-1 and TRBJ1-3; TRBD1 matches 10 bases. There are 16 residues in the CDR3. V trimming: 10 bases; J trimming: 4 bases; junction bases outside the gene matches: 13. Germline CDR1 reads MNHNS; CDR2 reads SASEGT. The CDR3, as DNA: TGTGCCATCATACCGCCGGGACAGGGGACCGGAAACACCATATATTTT. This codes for CAIIPPGQGTGNTIYF.

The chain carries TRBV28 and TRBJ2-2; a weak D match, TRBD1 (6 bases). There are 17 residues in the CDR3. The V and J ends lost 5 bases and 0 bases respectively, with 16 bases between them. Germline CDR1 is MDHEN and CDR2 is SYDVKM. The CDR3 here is CASSPLTWTANTGELFF. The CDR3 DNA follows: TGTGCCAGCAGTCCCCTTACGTGGACAGCGAACACCGGGGAGCTGTTTTTT.

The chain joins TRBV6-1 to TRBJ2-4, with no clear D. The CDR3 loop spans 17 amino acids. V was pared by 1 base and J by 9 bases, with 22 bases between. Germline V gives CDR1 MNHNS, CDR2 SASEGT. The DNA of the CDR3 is TGTGCCAGCAGTGAAGGAATTTCCAACAGCCCCTGGGGCATTCAGTACTTC. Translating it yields CASSEGISNSPWGIQYF.

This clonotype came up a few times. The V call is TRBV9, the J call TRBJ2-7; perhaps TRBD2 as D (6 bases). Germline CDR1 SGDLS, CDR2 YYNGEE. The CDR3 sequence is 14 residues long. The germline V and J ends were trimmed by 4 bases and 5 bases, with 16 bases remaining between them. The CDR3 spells CASSPSAGRNEQYF. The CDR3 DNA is TGTGCCAGCAGCCCCTCGGCGGGAAGAAACGAGCAGTACTTC.

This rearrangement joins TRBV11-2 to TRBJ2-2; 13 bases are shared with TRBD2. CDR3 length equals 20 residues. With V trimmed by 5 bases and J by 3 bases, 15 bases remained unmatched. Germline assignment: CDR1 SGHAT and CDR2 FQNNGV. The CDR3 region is CASSRRTSGSRRRDTGELFF. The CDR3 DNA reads TGTGCCAGCAGCCGTCGGACTAGCGGGAGTCGAAGGAGGGACACCGGGGAGCTGTTTTTT. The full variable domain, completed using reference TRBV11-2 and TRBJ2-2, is EAGVAQSPRYKIIEKRQSVAFWCNPISGHATLYWYQQILGQGPKLLIQFQNNGVVDDSQLPKDRFSAERLKGVDSTLKIQPAKLEDSAVYLCASSRRTSGSRRRDTGELFFGEGSRLTVL.

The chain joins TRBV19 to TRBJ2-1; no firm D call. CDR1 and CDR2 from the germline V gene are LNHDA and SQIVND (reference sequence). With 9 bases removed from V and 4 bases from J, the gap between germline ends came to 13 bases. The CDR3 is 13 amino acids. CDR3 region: CARVRSSYNEQFF. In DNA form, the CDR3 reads TGTGCCAGAGTTCGGTCCTCATACAATGAGCAGTTCTTC.

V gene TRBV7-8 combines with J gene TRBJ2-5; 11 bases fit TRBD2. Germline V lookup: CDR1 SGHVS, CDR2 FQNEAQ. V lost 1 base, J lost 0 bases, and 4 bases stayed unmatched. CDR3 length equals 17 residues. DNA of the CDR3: TGTGCCAGCAGCTTAGGAGGGACTAGCGGCTACCAAGAGACCCAGTACTTC. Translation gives CASSLGGTSGYQETQYF.

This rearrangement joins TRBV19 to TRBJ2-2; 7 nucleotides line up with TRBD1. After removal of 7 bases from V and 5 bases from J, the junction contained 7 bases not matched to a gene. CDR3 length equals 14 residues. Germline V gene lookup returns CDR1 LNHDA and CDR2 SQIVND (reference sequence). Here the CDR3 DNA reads TGTGCCAGTAATAGACAGGGACGGACCGGGGAGCTGTTTTTT. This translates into CASNRQGRTGELFF.

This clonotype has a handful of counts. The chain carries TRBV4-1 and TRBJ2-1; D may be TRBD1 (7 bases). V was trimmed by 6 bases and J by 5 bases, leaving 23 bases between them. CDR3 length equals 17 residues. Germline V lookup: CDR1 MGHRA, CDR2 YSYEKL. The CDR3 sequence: CASSFPGQGGGNNEQFF. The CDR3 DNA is TGCGCCAGCAGTTTCCCAGGGCAGGGGGGAGGTAACAATGAGCAGTTCTTC.

The CDR3: CASSGSPTVLAKNIQYF. CDR3 DNA sequence: TGTGCCAGCAGCGGAAGCCCGACAGTCCTAGCCAAAAACATTCAGTACTTC. This chain uses TRBV3-1 with TRBJ2-4; possibly TRBD1 for D (5 bases). CDR1 is LGHDT and CDR2 is YNNKEL in the germline V gene (reference sequence). The V end lost 5 bases, the J end lost 0 bases, and 17 bases lay between the germline ends. The CDR3 extends over 17 amino acids.

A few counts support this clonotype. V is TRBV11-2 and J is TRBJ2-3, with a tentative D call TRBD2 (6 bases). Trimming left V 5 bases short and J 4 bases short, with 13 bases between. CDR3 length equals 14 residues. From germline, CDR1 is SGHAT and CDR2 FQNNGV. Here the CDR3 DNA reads TGTGCCAGCAGCCAAGGCGGGACGGCAGATACGCAGTATTTT. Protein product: CASSQGGTADTQYF.

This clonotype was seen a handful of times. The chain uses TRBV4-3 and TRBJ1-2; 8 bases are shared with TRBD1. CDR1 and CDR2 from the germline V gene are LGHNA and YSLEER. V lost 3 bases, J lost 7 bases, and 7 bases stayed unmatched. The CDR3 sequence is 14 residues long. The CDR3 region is CASSQLQGARGYTF. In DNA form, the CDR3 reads TGCGCCAGCAGCCAGCTCCAGGGGGCGCGTGGCTACACCTTC.

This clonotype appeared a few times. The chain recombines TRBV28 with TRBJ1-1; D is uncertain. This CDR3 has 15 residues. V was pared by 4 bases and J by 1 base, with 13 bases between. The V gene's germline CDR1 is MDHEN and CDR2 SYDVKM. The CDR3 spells CASSSSRKTNTEAFF. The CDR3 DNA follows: TGTGCCAGCAGTTCTTCTCGGAAAACGAACACTGAAGCTTTCTTT. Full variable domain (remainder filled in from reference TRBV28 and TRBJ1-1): DVKVTQSSRYLVKRTGEKVFLECVQDMDHENMFWYRQDPGLGLRLIYFSYDVKMKEKGDIPEGYSVSREKKERFSLILESASTNQTSMYLCASSSSRKTNTEAFFGQGTRLTVV.